Given below is one T cell receptor beta chain in context. In Seattle, patients joined the study during active infection and were tracked longitudinally. This sample was included in a study of blood T cell repertoires in COVID-19. Overall study context: Samples taken during acute and convalescent COVID-19 were collected in the United States, Italy and Spain. From T cells, B-cell-depleted T cells, or PBMCs came the material, which was cDNA or gDNA.

Germline CDR1 is MNHEY and CDR2 is SVGAGI. The length of the CDR3 is 13 residues. The germline V and J ends were trimmed by 6 bases and 1 base, with 8 bases remaining between them. Method: immunoSEQ multiplex PCR; TCRdb's copy keeps in-frame clones and lacks some. The data contain roughly 150,000 clones, approximately 93% of them seen just once; the ten biggest clones take up approximately 2%. J is TRBJ2-3 and V is TRBV6-5; possibly TRBD1 for D (6 bases). The sequenced material came from peripheral blood. The sequence was obtained from a woman between 55 and 75 years old with COVID-19, enrolled during active disease. CDR3 sequence (DNA): TGTGCCAGCAGCGCAGGGGGCACAGATACGCAGTATTTT. It encodes CASSAGGTDTQYF.